The 10 T cell receptor beta chains below come from one sample, sequenced in a study of cytomegalovirus exposure and HLA in healthy donors (dated by TCRdb to about 2017). The library relied on the immunoSEQ multiplex PCR assay. For the multiplex PCR, a mixture combining 60 forward primers for TCR Vbeta segments and 13 reverse primers for TCR Jbeta segments was used. The clones in this table, taken by TCRdb from immuneACCESS, are in-frame only. Not every clone is retained; where verified, under half of the shortfall comes from an unresolved V gene, and the cause of the rest is unknown. The sample records roughly 150,000 clones, around two thirds of which are singletons. The ten largest clones represent less than 11% of the sample. Input material: PBMCs. The receptors stem from a man under 40 in good health and CMV-seropositive.

CDR3 protein: CASSIGGGNIPQYF. The CDR3 nucleotides read TGTGCCAGTAGTATAGGTGGCGGGAACATCCCTCAGTACTTC. The V call is TRBV19, the J call TRBJ2-7, with D possibly matching TRBD2 (6 bases). With 1 base removed from V and 10 bases from J, the gap between germline ends came to 17 bases. CDR3 length equals 14 residues. CDR1 and CDR2 (germline): LNHDA, SQIVND (reference sequence). Full variable domain (missing parts from reference TRBV19 and TRBJ2-7): DGGITQSPKYLFRKEGQNVTLSCEQNLNHDAMYWYRQDPGQGLRLIYYSQIVNDFQKGDIAEGYSVSREKKESFPLTVTSAQKNPTAFYLCASSIGGGNIPQYFGPGTRLTVT.

The rearrangement joins TRBV18 to TRBJ2-3; 8 bases are shared with TRBD2. CDR1 and CDR2 from the germline V gene are KGHSH and LQKENI. V dropped 6 bases and J dropped 6; count of bases not matched to a gene: 8. The CDR3 is 14 amino acids. The CDR3 DNA sequence: TGTGCCAGCTCCCAGCGGGAGCTTTTGGATACGCAGTATTTT. Translating gives CASSQRELLDTQYF.

J is TRBJ2-4 and V is TRBV19; D ambiguous. CDR3 length equals 16 residues. The germline V gene has CDR1 LNHDA and CDR2 SQIVND (reference sequence). V was trimmed by 0 bases and J by 0 bases, leaving 9 bases between them. The CDR3 DNA sequence: TGTGCCAGTAGTATAGATCGAAAGCTAGCCAAAAACATTCAGTACTTC. Translated, it gives CASSIDRKLAKNIQYF.

J is TRBJ2-7 and V is TRBV11-2; weak D call: TRBD1 (5 bases). Germline V lookup: CDR1 SGHAT, CDR2 FQNNGV. Trimming took off 2 bases at V and 0 bases at J, with 17 bases between the two ends. The CDR3 loop spans 17 amino acids. The CDR3 here is CASSLTHSTVTSYEQYF. CDR3 DNA: TGTGCCAGCAGCTTAACCCATTCGACAGTGACCTCCTACGAGCAGTACTTC.

This chain links TRBV18 with TRBJ1-4, with 7 bases aligning to TRBD1. The CDR3 consists of 14 residues. The V gene's germline CDR1 is KGHSH and CDR2 LQKENI. J gave up 6 bases and V 1 base, and 2 bases lay outside the gene matches. CDR3 amino acids: CASSPQTGDEKLFF. Written as DNA, the CDR3 is TGTGCCAGCTCACCACAAACAGGGGATGAAAAACTGTTTTTT. Using reference TRBV18 and TRBJ1-4 for the parts outside the CDR3, the full variable domain is NAGVMQNPRHLVRRRGQEARLRCSPMKGHSHVYWYRQLPEEGLKFMVYLQKENIIDESGMPKERFSAEFPKEGPSILRIQQVVRGDSAAYFCASSPQTGDEKLFFGSGTQLSVL.

The chain links TRBV6-4 to TRBJ2-3; TRBD2 aligns across 7 bases. CDR3 length: 15 residues. The germline V gene has CDR1 MRHNA and CDR2 SNTAGT. The V gene end was trimmed by 10 bases and the J gene end by 1 base; junction bases not matched to a gene: 11. CDR3 sequence: CATRVAGAGTDTQYF. CDR3 sequence (DNA): TGTGCCACCAGAGTTGCGGGAGCGGGCACAGATACGCAGTATTTT.

This chain links TRBV4-1 with TRBJ1-3, with a possible D match to TRBD1 (5 bases). Germline V gene sequence: CDR1 MGHRA, CDR2 YSYEKL. This CDR3 comprises 17 residues. V gave up 0 bases and J gave up 3 bases, with 15 bases separating them. In DNA form, the CDR3 reads TGCGCCAGCAGCCAAGATCGGGAGGGGAAAGGTGGAAACACCATATATTTT. This gives the protein CASSQDREGKGGNTIYF.

The chain uses TRBV7-2 and TRBJ2-1, with 10 bases identical to TRBD2. CDR1 SGHTA and CDR2 FQGNSA come from the germline V gene. CDR3 size: 16 residues. J lost 9 bases, V lost 1 base, and 9 bases had no gene match. The DNA of the CDR3 is TGTGCCAGCAGCTTAGATCTGAGCGGGAGGGACATTGAGCAGTTCTTC. This translates into CASSLDLSGRDIEQFF.

The rearrangement uses TRBV2 and TRBJ1-3; 9 bases fit TRBD1. J was trimmed by 3 bases and V by 9 bases; bases with no gene match: 9. CDR1 and CDR2 from the germline V gene are SNHLY and FYNNEI. The CDR3 is 15 residues long. DNA for the CDR3: TGTGCCAGTAACAGGGGGCTACTAGATGGAAACACCATATATTTT. This codes for CASNRGLLDGNTIYF.

The chain employs TRBV11-1 and TRBJ2-5; 10 bases agree with TRBD2. CDR1 and CDR2 (germline): SGHAT, FQDESV (reference sequence). With 5 bases clipped from V and 3 bases from J, the junction kept 9 bases outside the gene matches. This CDR3 spans 16 amino acids. The CDR3: CASSHSLAGLEETQYF. CDR3 DNA sequence: TGTGCCAGCAGCCATTCACTAGCGGGATTGGAAGAGACCCAGTACTTC.